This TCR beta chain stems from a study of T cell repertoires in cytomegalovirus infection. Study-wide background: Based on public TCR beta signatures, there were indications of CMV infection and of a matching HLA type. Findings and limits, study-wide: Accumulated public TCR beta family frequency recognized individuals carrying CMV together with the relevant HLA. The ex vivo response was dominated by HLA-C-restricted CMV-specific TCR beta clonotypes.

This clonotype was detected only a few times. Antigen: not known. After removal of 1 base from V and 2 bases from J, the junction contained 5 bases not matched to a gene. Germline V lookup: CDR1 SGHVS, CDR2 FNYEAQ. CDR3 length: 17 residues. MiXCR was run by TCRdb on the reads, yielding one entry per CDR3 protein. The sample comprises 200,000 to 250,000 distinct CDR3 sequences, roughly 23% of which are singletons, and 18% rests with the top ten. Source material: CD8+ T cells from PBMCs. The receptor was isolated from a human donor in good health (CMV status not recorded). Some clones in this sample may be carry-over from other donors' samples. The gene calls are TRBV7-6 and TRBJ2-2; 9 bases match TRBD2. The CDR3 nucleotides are TGTGCCAGCAGCTTAGGGGGAGGGACTAGCAACACCGGGGAGCTGTTTTTT. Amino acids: CASSLGGGTSNTGELFF.